This T cell receptor beta chain stems from a study of CD8 T cells in ankylosing spondylitis. Study findings and constraints: Apparently characteristic of ankylosing spondylitis blood was a TCR beta motif (about eight highly homologous variants).

TCRdb called the 5' RACE reads again in MiXCR, with one record for every CDR3 protein. The table has approximately 500,000 distinct CDR3 sequences, roughly 12% seen once; the top ten hold approximately 6.3%. This clonotype was picked up many times. Its specificity is unknown. V lost 3 bases and J lost 14; bases outside the gene matches: 7. The CDR3 has 12 residues. The clonotype was recovered from a male donor with ankylosing spondylitis. Sequencing was carried out using blood, either unsorted or a sorted T cell fraction (not recorded which). The J gene is TRBJ2-1, the V gene TRBV12-3 or TRBV12-4, with TRBD2 identical over 7 bases. The CDR3 nucleotides are TGTGCCAGCAGTTTGGGACTACCAAGGGAGTTCTTC. Amino acid sequence: CASSLGLPREFF.